Presented here are 19 T cell receptor beta chains from one specimen sequenced in a study of T cells after posttransplantation cyclophosphamide. Control samples came 1 year after myeloablative marrow transplants with methotrexate plus calcineurin inhibitor. Clones were sequenced by immunoSEQ multiplex PCR, and TCRdb holds only the in-frame ones, with some missing. Among about 9,800 clones listed, roughly 90% were seen once. This material consisted of PBMCs, taken around 440 days after allogeneic stem cell transplant with calcineurin inhibitor and methotrexate. These receptors were taken from a male patient aged 50 to 59 who received an allogeneic stem cell transplant from an unrelated donor, was CMV-positive, and had chronic GVHD only. The T cells may partly be graft donor cells.

This chain connects TRBV4-2 to TRBJ2-3; tentatively, D is TRBD2 (6 bases). Trimming took 4 bases from V and 1 from J, leaving 15 bases between them. Germline V gene data show CDR1 as LGHNA and CDR2 as YNFKEQ. This CDR3 has 16 residues. The CDR3 here is CASSPRRGSGTDTQYF. The CDR3 coding sequence is TGTGCCAGCAGCCCCCGGCGGGGTAGCGGCACAGATACGCAGTATTTT.

This clone was seen more than once but under ten times. The rearrangement joins TRBV7-2 to TRBJ1-3; unclear D gene. The V gene lost 5 bases and the J gene lost 6 bases, with 14 bases spanning the gap. Germline lookup yields CDR1 SGHTA and CDR2 FQGNSA. The CDR3 loop spans 14 amino acids. The CDR3 bases are TGTGCCAGCAGCAAAAACTCCGGGGAAAACACCATATATTTT. This encodes CASSKNSGENTIYF.

CDR3 region: CASSFGSGAGETQYF. The DNA for the CDR3 is TGTGCCAGCAGCTTCGGAAGCGGGGCGGGGGAGACCCAGTACTTC. The V and J genes are TRBV7-3 and TRBJ2-5; 7 nucleotides line up with TRBD2. V gave up 3 bases and J gave up 5 bases; unmatched junction bases: 9. The CDR3 has 15 residues. The germline CDR1 and CDR2 sequences are SGHTA and FQGTGA.

This clone was recorded once. The chain uses TRBV14 and TRBJ2-3, with TRBD2 matching 8 bases. The CDR3 length is 13 residues. With V trimmed by 1 base and J by 9 bases, 3 bases remained unmatched. Germline assignment: CDR1 SGHDN and CDR2 FVKESK. The CDR3 sequence is CASSQGLANTQYF. CDR3 DNA sequence: TGTGCCAGCAGCCAAGGACTAGCGAACACGCAGTATTTT.

This clone was recorded once. The V and J genes are TRBV18 and TRBJ2-5; D might be TRBD2 (5 bases). V was shortened by 6 bases and J by 2 bases, with 13 bases between the two germline ends. From germline, CDR1 is KGHSH and CDR2 LQKENI. The CDR3 contains 14 residues. For the CDR3, the DNA is TGTGCCAGCTCCCCGGGGAGTCAACAAGAGACCCAGTACTTC. It codes for CASSPGSQQETQYF. The full variable domain, completed using reference TRBV18 and TRBJ2-5, is NAGVMQNPRHLVRRRGQEARLRCSPMKGHSHVYWYRQLPEEGLKFMVYLQKENIIDESGMPKERFSAEFPKEGPSILRIQQVVRGDSAAYFCASSPGSQQETQYFGPGTRLLVL.

Of note for this clone: Other DNA sequences in the same sample also yield this CDR3. V and J are TRBV19 and TRBJ1-5; D is possibly TRBD1 (5 bases). This CDR3 has 16 residues. V lost 3 bases, J lost 4 bases, and 16 bases lay in between. Germline CDR1 LNHDA, CDR2 SQIVND (reference sequence). The CDR3 nucleotides are TGTGCCAGTAGTATCACCCCCGGGGGGGGGAATCAGCCCCAGCATTTT. Translation gives CASSITPGGGNQPQHF.

The chain recombines TRBV6-5 with TRBJ1-1; 8 nucleotides match TRBD1. V lost 6 bases, J lost 5 bases, and 11 bases stayed unmatched. Germline-derived CDR1 and CDR2 are MNHEY and SVGAGI. The CDR3 contains 15 residues. The DNA of the CDR3 is TGTGCCAGCAGCCTTGGGACAGGCACTGGGACTGAAGCTTTCTTT. Amino acids: CASSLGTGTGTEAFF.

The V gene is TRBV28, the J gene TRBJ1-2, with D possibly being TRBD1 (6 bases). The CDR3 loop spans 14 amino acids. Trimming left V 6 bases short and J 7 bases short, with 18 bases between. Germline V CDR1 and CDR2: MDHEN, SYDVKM. CDR3 loop: CASSSTTGAGGYTF. CDR3 DNA sequence: TGTGCCAGCAGCTCCACGACAGGAGCTGGTGGCTACACCTTC.

This chain links TRBV10-3 with TRBJ1-5; D gene unclear. V was trimmed by 0 bases and J by 7 bases, leaving 7 bases between them. The CDR3 length is 13 residues. The germline gives CDR1 ENHRY, CDR2 SYGVKD. The DNA of the CDR3 is TGTGCCATCAGTGAGTCTGAGGTCCAGCCCCAGCATTTT. Translation: CAISESEVQPQHF.

This clone was observed a few times. The V call is TRBV7-3, the J call TRBJ2-2; 7 bases map to TRBD1. Germline V lookup: CDR1 SGHTA, CDR2 FQGTGA. Germline trimming cut 5 bases from V and 3 bases from J; bases unmatched to any gene: 6. This CDR3 has 15 residues. DNA of the CDR3: TGTGCCAGCAGCCACGACGGACAGGACACCGGGGAGCTGTTTTTT. It encodes CASSHDGQDTGELFF. Complete variable domain (other parts from reference TRBV7-3 and TRBJ2-2): GAGVSQTPSNKVTEKGKYVELRCDPISGHTALYWYRQSLGQGPEFLIYFQGTGAADDSGLPNDRFFAVRPEGSVSTLKIQRTERGDSAVYLCASSHDGQDTGELFFGEGSRLTVL.

The gene calls are TRBV11-2 and TRBJ2-7; D is ambiguous. Trimming cost V 3 bases and J 3 bases, with 6 bases left between them. The CDR3 runs to 12 residues. Germline CDR1 is SGHAT and CDR2 is FQNNGV. CDR3 bases: TGTGCCAGCAGCTTCCTAGACTACGAGCAGTACTTC. It specifies CASSFLDYEQYF.

This chain joins TRBV5-1 and TRBJ1-2; no reliable D call. The CDR3 loop spans 14 amino acids. Trimming shortened V by 0 bases and J by 6 bases, and 12 bases separated the two germline ends. Germline V gene data show CDR1 as SGHRS and CDR2 as YFSETQ. The CDR3 region is CASSLGERVDGYTF. The CDR3, as DNA: TGCGCCAGCAGCTTGGGGGAGAGGGTCGATGGCTACACCTTC.

In this sample, this clone turned up a few times. V and J are TRBV28 and TRBJ1-4; maybe TRBD1 (5 bases). V was pared by 6 bases and J by 8 bases, with 25 bases between. Germline CDR1 and CDR2: MDHEN and SYDVKM. This CDR3 is 17 amino acids long. The DNA of the CDR3 is TGTGCCAGCAGGCGGATGGGCGGGGGGAGGCGGCGGGAAAAACTGTTTTTT. Translation gives CASRRMGGGRRREKLFF.

There are a few counts of this clone. The chain is built from TRBV19 and TRBJ1-1; 11 bases align to TRBD1. The V and J ends lost 9 bases and 5 bases, in that order; junction bases with no gene match: 2. This CDR3 is 12 amino acids long. Germline CDR1 is LNHDA and CDR2 is SQIVND (reference sequence). CDR3 DNA sequence: TGTGCCAGCAGGGACAGGGGGACTGAAGCTTTCTTT. It is translated as CASRDRGTEAFF.

The rearrangement links TRBV29-1 to TRBJ1-3; tentatively, D is TRBD1 (5 bases). In germline, CDR1 is SQVTM, CDR2 ANQGSEA. V shed 5 bases and J shed 5 bases, with 13 bases lying between them. There are 13 residues in the CDR3. The CDR3 region is CSVTTGGRNTIYF. The CDR3 DNA follows: TGCAGCGTTACTACAGGAGGGAGAAACACCATATATTTT. Combining the CDR3 with reference TRBV29-1 and TRBJ1-3 gives the whole variable domain SAVISQKPSRDICQRGTSLTIQCQVDSQVTMMFWYRQQPGQSLTLIATANQGSEATYESGFVIDKFPISRPNLTFSTLTVSNMSPEDSSIYLCSVTTGGRNTIYFGEGSWLTVV.

This rearrangement joins TRBV20-1 to TRBJ2-7; D remains unclear. The V end was cut by 0 bases, the J end by 6 bases, with 6 bases between. Germline-derived CDR1 and CDR2 are DFQATT and SNEGSKA (reference sequence). The length of the CDR3 is 11 residues. Written as DNA, the CDR3 is TGCAGTGCTAGAGACGCGCTCGAGCAGTACTTC. Translated, it gives CSARDALEQYF.

The chain uses TRBV27 and TRBJ1-4, with TRBD1 as a possible D gene (5 bases). The germline V gene has CDR1 MNHEY and CDR2 SMNVEV (reference sequence). There are 16 residues in the CDR3. The V end lost 6 bases, the J end lost 3 bases, and 17 bases lay between the germline ends. CDR3 nucleotides: TGTGCCAGCAGGGCCTCAGGGCAGCGGGCTAATGAAAAACTGTTTTTT. Translated: CASRASGQRANEKLFF.

This clone was observed once. V gene TRBV27 combines with J gene TRBJ2-7; D unclear. Germline CDR1 reads MNHEY; CDR2 reads SMNVEV (reference sequence). This CDR3 has 12 residues. Trimming cost V 3 bases and J 1 base, with 4 bases left between them. CDR3 sequence: CASSFRSYEQYF. In nucleotides, the CDR3 is TGTGCCAGCAGTTTCAGGTCCTACGAGCAGTACTTC.

This chain joins TRBV7-2 and TRBJ2-1; a possible D gene is TRBD1 (5 bases). Per germline, CDR1 SGHTA and CDR2 FQGNSA. The CDR3 totals 14 residues. V gave up 7 bases and J gave up 5 bases, with 15 bases separating them. Written as DNA, the CDR3 is TGTGCCAGCACCCCCCGGAGACAGAACAATGAGCAGTTCTTC. This translates into CASTPRRQNNEQFF.